What follows are 5 T cell receptor beta chains derived from one specimen sequenced in a study of T cell repertoires in cytomegalovirus infection. TCRdb reanalysed the reads using MiXCR and keeps one entry per CDR3 protein. The sample lists about 400,000 distinct CDR3 sequences, around 18% occurring once. Sequencing was performed on PBMCs. These receptors originate from a human donor in good health (CMV status not recorded). Some clones in this sample may be carry-over from other donors' samples.

This clonotype was detected ten times or more. V usage is TRBV7-2 and J usage is TRBJ2-1, with 7 bases aligning to TRBD2. V gave up 1 base and J gave up 7 bases; unmatched junction bases: 10. Germline CDR1 reads SGHTA; CDR2 reads FQGNSA. There are 16 residues in the CDR3. The CDR3 reads CASSLVGAGAGNEQFF. Written as DNA, the CDR3 is TGTGCCAGCAGCTTAGTTGGGGCGGGAGCCGGGAATGAGCAGTTCTTC.

There are many counts of this clonotype. The chain has TRBV7-2 and TRBJ1-2; D unclear. CDR3 length: 14 residues. V was cut by 1 base and J by 4 bases, with 10 bases left in between. Germline loops: CDR1 SGHTA, CDR2 FQGNSA. The DNA of the CDR3 is TGTGCCAGCAGCTTAGGATCTCTGAGCTATGGCTACACCTTC. Protein product: CASSLGSLSYGYTF. The entire variable domain, with the rest obtained from reference TRBV7-2 and TRBJ1-2, is as follows: GAGVSQSPSNKVTEKGKDVELRCDPISGHTALYWYRQSLGQGLEFLIYFQGNSAPDKSGLPSDRFSAERTGGSVSTLTIQRTQQEDSAVYLCASSLGSLSYGYTFGSGTRLTVV.

This clonotype has ten or more counts. V usage is TRBV7-2 and J usage is TRBJ2-1, with TRBD2 matching over 11 bases. This CDR3 is 19 amino acids long. Germline V gives CDR1 SGHTA, CDR2 FQGNSA. The V segment lost 7 bases and the J segment 2 bases; nucleotides outside the gene matches: 16. CDR3 amino acids: CASTPRLAGYLGAYNEQFF. CDR3 coding DNA: TGTGCCAGCACCCCAAGACTAGCGGGGTACCTTGGGGCCTACAATGAGCAGTTCTTC.

This chain joins TRBV20-1 and TRBJ2-1; 9 bases align to TRBD2. Looked up from germline, CDR1 is DFQATT and CDR2 is SNEGSKA (reference sequence). The V and J ends lost 3 bases and 8 bases, in that order; junction bases with no gene match: 11. The CDR3 has 15 amino acids. The CDR3 DNA reads as TGCAGTGCTAGCGATTCGCGCGGGAGGGGTCATGAGCAGTTCTTC. It is translated as CSASDSRGRGHEQFF.

This clonotype occurred many times. The V gene is TRBV6-5, the J gene TRBJ1-3, with D unclear. V was pared by 8 bases and J by 0 bases, with 11 bases between. CDR3 length: 14 residues. Germline values: CDR1 MNHEY, CDR2 SVGAGI. CDR3 loop: CASGTDYSGNTIYF. The CDR3 DNA is TGTGCCAGCGGCACAGACTACTCTGGAAACACCATATATTTT.